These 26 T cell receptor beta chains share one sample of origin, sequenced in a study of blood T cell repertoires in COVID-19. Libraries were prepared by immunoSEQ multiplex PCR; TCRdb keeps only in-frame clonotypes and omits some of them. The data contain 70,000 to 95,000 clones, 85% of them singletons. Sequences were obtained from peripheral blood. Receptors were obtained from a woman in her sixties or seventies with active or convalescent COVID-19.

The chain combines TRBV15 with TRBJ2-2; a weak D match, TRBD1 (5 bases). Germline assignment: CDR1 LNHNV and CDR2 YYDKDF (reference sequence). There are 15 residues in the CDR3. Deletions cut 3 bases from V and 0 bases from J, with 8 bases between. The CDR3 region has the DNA TGTGCCACCAGCAGCGGACAAACGAACACCGGGGAGCTGTTTTTT. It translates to CATSSGQTNTGELFF.

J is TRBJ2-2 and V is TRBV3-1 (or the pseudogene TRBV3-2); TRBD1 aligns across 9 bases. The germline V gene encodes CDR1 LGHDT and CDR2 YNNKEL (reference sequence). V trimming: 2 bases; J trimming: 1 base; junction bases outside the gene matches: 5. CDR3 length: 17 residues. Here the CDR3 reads CASSQPGTGKNTGELFF. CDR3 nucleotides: TGTGCCAGCAGCCAACCCGGGACAGGGAAGAACACCGGGGAGCTGTTTTTT.

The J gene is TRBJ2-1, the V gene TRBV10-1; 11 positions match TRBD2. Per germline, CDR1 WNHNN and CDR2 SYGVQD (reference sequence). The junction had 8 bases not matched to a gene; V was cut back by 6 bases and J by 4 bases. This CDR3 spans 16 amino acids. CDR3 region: CASSLSIAGGYNEQFF. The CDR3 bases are TGCGCCAGCAGCCTCTCTATAGCGGGGGGGTACAATGAGCAGTTCTTC.

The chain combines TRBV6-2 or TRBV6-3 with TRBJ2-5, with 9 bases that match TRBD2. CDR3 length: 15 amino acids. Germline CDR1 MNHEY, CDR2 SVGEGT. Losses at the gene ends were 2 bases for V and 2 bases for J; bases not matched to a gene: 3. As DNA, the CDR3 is TGTGCCAGCAGTTACCGGCTAGCGGGGCAAGAGACCCAGTACTTC. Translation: CASSYRLAGQETQYF.

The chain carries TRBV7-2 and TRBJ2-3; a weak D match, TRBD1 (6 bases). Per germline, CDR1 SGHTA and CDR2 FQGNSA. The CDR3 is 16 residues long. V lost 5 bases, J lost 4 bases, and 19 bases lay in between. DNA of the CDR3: TGTGCCAGCAGCCAAGGGGGATGGACCGGGCCAGATACGCAGTATTTT. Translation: CASSQGGWTGPDTQYF.

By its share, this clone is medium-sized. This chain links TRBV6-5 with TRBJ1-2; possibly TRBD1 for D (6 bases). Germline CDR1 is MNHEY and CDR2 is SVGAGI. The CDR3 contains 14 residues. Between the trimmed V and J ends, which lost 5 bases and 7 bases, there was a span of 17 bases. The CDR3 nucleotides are TGTGCCAGCAGTCCAGGGGACACGAACCCTGGCTACACCTTC. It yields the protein CASSPGDTNPGYTF.

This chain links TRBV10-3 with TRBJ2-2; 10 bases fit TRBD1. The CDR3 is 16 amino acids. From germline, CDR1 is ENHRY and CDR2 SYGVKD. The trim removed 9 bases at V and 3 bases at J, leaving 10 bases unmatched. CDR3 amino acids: CAMRAGTGEDTGELFF. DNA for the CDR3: TGTGCCATGAGAGCCGGGACAGGGGAGGACACCGGGGAGCTGTTTTTT.

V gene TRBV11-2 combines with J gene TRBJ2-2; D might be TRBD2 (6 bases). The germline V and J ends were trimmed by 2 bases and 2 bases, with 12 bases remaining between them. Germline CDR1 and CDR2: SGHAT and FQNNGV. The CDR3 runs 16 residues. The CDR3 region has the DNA TGTGCCAGCAGCTTAAACGGGGGTCTAAACACCGGGGAGCTGTTTTTT. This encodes CASSLNGGLNTGELFF. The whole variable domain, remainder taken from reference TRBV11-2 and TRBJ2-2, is EAGVAQSPRYKIIEKRQSVAFWCNPISGHATLYWYQQILGQGPKLLIQFQNNGVVDDSQLPKDRFSAERLKGVDSTLKIQPAKLEDSAVYLCASSLNGGLNTGELFFGEGSRLTVL.

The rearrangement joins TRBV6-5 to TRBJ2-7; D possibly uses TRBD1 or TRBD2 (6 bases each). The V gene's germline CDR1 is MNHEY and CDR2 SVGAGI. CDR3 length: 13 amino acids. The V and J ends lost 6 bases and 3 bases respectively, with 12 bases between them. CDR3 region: CASRYGGDYEQYF. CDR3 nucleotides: TGTGCCAGCAGATACGGGGGCGACTACGAGCAGTACTTC.

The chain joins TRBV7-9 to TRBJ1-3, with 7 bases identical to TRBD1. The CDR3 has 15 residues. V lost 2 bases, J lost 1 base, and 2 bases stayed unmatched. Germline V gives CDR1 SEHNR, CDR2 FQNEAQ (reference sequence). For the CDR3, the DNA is TGTGCCAGCAGCTTATCGACAGGGTCTGGAAACACCATATATTTT. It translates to CASSLSTGSGNTIYF.

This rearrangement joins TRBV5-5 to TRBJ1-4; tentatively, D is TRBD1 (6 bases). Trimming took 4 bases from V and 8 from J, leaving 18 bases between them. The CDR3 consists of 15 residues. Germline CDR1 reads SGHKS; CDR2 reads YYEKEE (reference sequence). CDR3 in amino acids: CASSIGQSSGEKLFF. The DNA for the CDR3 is TGTGCCAGCAGCATAGGACAGTCCTCGGGGGAAAAACTGTTTTTT.

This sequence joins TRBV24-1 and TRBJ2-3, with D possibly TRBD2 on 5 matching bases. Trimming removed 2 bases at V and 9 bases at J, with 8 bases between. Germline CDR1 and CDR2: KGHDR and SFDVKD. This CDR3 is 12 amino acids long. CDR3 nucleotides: TGTGCCACCAGTGATTCCTCGGGAACGCAGTATTTT. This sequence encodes CATSDSSGTQYF.

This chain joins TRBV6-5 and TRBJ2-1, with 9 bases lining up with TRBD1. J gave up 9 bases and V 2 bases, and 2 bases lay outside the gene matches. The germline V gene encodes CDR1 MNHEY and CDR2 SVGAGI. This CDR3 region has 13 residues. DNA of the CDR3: TGTGCCAGCAGTTACGACAGGGGGGGTGAGCAGTTCTTC. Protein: CASSYDRGGEQFF.

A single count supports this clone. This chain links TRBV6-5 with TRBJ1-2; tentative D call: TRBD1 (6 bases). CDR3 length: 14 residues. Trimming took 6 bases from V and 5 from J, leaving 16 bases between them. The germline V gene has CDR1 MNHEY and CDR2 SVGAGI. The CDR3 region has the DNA TGTGCCAGCAGGCTGACAGGAGACTCTTATGGCTACACCTTC. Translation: CASRLTGDSYGYTF.

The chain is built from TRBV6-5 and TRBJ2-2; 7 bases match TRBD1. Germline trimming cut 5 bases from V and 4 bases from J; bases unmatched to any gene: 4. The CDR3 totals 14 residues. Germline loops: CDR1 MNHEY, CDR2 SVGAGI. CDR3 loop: CASSTTGTTGELFF. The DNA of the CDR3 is TGTGCCAGCAGTACGACAGGGACCACCGGGGAGCTGTTTTTT.

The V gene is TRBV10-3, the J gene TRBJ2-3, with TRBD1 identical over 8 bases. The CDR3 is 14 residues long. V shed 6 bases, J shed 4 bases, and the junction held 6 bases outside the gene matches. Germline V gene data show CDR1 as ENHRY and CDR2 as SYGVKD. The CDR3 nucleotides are TGTGCCATCAGCGGGAGACAGGGGTCAGATACGCAGTATTTT. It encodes CAISGRQGSDTQYF.

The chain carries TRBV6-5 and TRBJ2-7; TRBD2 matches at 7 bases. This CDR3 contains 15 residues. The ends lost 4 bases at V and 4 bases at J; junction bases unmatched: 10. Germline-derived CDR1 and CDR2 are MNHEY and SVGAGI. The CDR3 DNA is TGTGCCAGCAGTTCACATTATTCGGGGGGATACGAGCAGTACTTC. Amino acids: CASSSHYSGGYEQYF.

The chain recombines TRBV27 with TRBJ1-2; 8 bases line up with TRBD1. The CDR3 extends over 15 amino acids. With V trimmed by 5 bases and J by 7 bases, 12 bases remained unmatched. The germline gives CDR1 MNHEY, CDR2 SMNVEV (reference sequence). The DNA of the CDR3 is TGTGCCAGCAGTATCTACGCGACAGGGGAAAGTGGCTACACCTTC. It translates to CASSIYATGESGYTF.

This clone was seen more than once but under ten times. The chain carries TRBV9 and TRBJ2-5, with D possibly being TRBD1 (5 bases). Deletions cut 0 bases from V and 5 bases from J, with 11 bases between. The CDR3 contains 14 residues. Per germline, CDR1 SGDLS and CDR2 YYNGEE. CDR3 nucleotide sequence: TGTGCCAGCAGCGTAGGGGTCGCAGGGGAGACCCAGTACTTC. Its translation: CASSVGVAGETQYF.

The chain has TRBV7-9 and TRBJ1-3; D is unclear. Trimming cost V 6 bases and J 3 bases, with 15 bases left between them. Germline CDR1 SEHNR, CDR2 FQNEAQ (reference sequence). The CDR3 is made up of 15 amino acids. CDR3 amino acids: CASSPAGSGGNTIYF. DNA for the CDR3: TGTGCCAGCAGTCCCGCGGGGAGTGGTGGAAACACCATATATTTT.

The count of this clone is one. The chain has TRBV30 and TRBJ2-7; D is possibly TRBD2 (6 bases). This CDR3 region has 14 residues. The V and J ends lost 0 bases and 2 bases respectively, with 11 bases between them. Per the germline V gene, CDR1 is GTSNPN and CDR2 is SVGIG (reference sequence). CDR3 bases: TGTGCCTGGAGTGTAAGTGGGGGGACCTACGAGCAGTACTTC. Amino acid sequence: CAWSVSGGTYEQYF.

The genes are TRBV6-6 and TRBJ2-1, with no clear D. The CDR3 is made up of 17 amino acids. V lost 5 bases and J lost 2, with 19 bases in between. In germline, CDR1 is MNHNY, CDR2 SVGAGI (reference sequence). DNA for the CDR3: TGTGCCAGCAGTCCAAAAGACTTCGCATTGGCCTACAATGAGCAGTTCTTC. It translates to CASSPKDFALAYNEQFF.

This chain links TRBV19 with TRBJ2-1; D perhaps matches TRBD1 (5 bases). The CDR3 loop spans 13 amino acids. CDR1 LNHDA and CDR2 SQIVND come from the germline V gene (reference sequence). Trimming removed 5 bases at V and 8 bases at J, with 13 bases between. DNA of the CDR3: TGTGCCAGTAGTTGGGGCCGGACGGATGAGCAGTTCTTC. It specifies CASSWGRTDEQFF.

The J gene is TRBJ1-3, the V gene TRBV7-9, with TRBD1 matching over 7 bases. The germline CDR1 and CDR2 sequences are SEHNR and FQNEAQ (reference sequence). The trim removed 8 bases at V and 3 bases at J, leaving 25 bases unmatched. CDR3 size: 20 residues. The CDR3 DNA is TGTGCCAGCGGCATTACTTTACGTCTAAAGGGGGCCCCGAATGGAAACACCATATATTTT. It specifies CASGITLRLKGAPNGNTIYF.

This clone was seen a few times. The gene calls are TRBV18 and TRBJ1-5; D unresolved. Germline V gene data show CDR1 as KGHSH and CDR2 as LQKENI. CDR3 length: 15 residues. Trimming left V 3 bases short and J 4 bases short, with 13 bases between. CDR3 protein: CASSPLWEPNQPQHF. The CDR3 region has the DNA TGTGCCAGCTCACCTCTGTGGGAGCCGAATCAGCCCCAGCATTTT.

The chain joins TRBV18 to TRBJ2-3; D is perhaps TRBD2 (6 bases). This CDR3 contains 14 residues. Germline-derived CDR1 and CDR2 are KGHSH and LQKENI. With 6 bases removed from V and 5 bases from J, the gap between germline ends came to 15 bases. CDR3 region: CASSPLASGDTQYF. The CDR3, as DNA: TGTGCCAGCTCGCCCCTAGCGTCCGGAGATACGCAGTATTTT.